A single sample gave rise to the 2 T cell receptor beta chains below, sequenced in a study of shared clonotypes between healthy human individuals. Assay: immunoSEQ multiplex PCR; the TCRdb copy retains only in-frame clones and omits some. This table holds fewer than 650,000 clones, around three quarters found once. The sequencing sample was made of PBMCs. Receptors originate from a woman aged 40 to 50 in good health. Some clones in this sample may be carry-over from other donors' samples.

This clone has just a few counts. A far larger clone is a single base away, which makes a read error likely. Other DNA sequences within the sample encode an identical CDR3. The chain has TRBV4-3 and TRBJ2-1; 7 bases match TRBD2. Germline V gene data show CDR1 as LGHNA and CDR2 as YSLEER. CDR3 length: 15 residues. V lost 1 base, J lost 3 bases, and 3 bases stayed unmatched. The CDR3 DNA reads TGCGCCAGCAGCCAAGTGCGGGGGAACTACAATGAGCAGTTCTTC. Translating it yields CASSQVRGNYNEQFF.

A note on this clone: The sample holds other DNA sequences that translate to the same CDR3. This chain joins TRBV4-2 and TRBJ1-5, with D hard to call. There are 15 residues in the CDR3. Germline V gene data show CDR1 as LGHNA and CDR2 as YNFKEQ. Trimming pared 1 base from V and 4 bases from J, leaving 11 bases between. The CDR3: CASSQVGSRNQPQHF. In nucleotides, the CDR3 is TGTGCCAGCAGCCAAGTGGGGAGTAGGAATCAGCCCCAGCATTTT.